Presented here are 27 T cell receptor beta chains from one specimen sequenced in a study of CD4+ T cells in melanoma. Assay: immunoSEQ multiplex PCR; the TCRdb copy retains only in-frame clones and omits some. The table shows some 10,000 clones, with 70% to 80% occurring only once. The sample taken for sequencing was cells from a culture (not recorded whether cultured in vitro). The origin of the receptors is a human donor with melanoma.

The V call is TRBV6-1, the J call TRBJ1-2; the D gene is possibly TRBD1 (6 bases). This CDR3 contains 15 residues. Trimming left V 3 bases short and J 4 bases short, with 15 bases between. Germline V gives CDR1 MNHNS, CDR2 SASEGT. CDR3 loop: CASSDFSGTSYGYTF. As DNA, the CDR3 is TGTGCCAGCAGTGATTTCTCCGGGACAAGCTATGGCTACACCTTC.

The chain has TRBV14 and TRBJ2-1; 7 bases agree with TRBD1. J lost 3 bases, V lost 4 bases, and 9 bases had no gene match. Germline CDR1 is SGHDN and CDR2 is FVKESK. This CDR3 spans 16 amino acids. This chain's CDR3 is CASSPVRQGVYNEQFF. CDR3 sequence (DNA): TGTGCCAGCAGCCCCGTTCGACAGGGAGTCTACAATGAGCAGTTCTTC. Variable domain in full (rest from reference TRBV14 and TRBJ2-1): EAGVTQFPSHSVIEKGQTVTLRCDPISGHDNLYWYRRVMGKEIKFLLHFVKESKQDESGMPNNRFLAERTGGTYSTLKVQPAELEDSGVYFCASSPVRQGVYNEQFFGPGTRLTVL.

CDR3 nucleotides: TGTGCCATCAGTGAGATGGGGGTTGAGTCCGGGACAGGCGGGGAGCTGTTTTTT. It encodes CAISEMGVESGTGGELFF. The chain couples TRBV10-3 to TRBJ2-2; 8 bases are shared with TRBD1. The CDR3 contains 18 residues. Trimming cost V 2 bases and J 7 bases; bases outside gene matches: 15. Germline V gene sequence: CDR1 ENHRY, CDR2 SYGVKD.

The chain has TRBV14 and TRBJ1-4, with TRBD1 identical over 7 bases. The CDR3 is made up of 14 amino acids. The V gene end was trimmed by 4 bases and the J gene end by 7 bases; junction bases not matched to a gene: 6. CDR1 is SGHDN and CDR2 is FVKESK in the germline V gene. Here the CDR3 reads CASSRNRGSEKLFF. CDR3 sequence (DNA): TGTGCCAGCAGCCGGAACAGGGGCAGTGAAAAACTGTTTTTT.

On this clone itself: Other DNA variants within this sample encode the same CDR3. The chain is built from TRBV6-5 and TRBJ2-7; 7 bases are a match to TRBD2. The CDR3 contains 15 residues. J was trimmed by 4 bases and V by 0 bases; bases with no gene match: 6. Germline V gene sequence: CDR1 MNHEY, CDR2 SVGAGI. The CDR3 DNA reads as TGTGCCAGCAGTTACTCGCCCCAGGGAGGGTACGAGCAGTACTTC. Encoded protein: CASSYSPQGGYEQYF.

The chain joins TRBV5-1 to TRBJ2-7; TRBD1 agrees at 8 bases. CDR1 is SGHRS, CDR2 YFSETQ, per germline. The J segment lost 5 bases and the V segment lost 6 bases, leaving 10 bases of the junction unmatched. The CDR3 contains 14 residues. CDR3 loop: CASKGQGASDEQYF. In DNA form, the CDR3 reads TGCGCCAGCAAAGGGCAGGGGGCTTCCGACGAGCAGTACTTC. The full variable domain, rest sourced from reference TRBV5-1 and TRBJ2-7, is KAGVTQTPRYLIKTRGQQVTLSCSPISGHRSVSWYQQTPGQGLQFLFEYFSETQRNKGNFPGRFSGRQFSNSRSEMNVSTLELGDSALYLCASKGQGASDEQYFGPGTRLTVT.

The rearrangement uses TRBV7-3 and TRBJ2-6; D uncertain. The germline gives CDR1 SGHTA, CDR2 FQGTGA. CDR3 length equals 16 residues. Trimming took off 5 bases at V and 2 bases at J, with 13 bases between the two ends. The CDR3 reads CASSPSKVAGANVLTF. The CDR3 DNA sequence: TGTGCCAGCAGCCCCTCAAAGGTGGCTGGGGCCAACGTCCTGACTTTC.

The chain uses TRBV6-5 and TRBJ1-6, with D possibly being TRBD1 (5 bases). This CDR3 spans 14 amino acids. V lost 5 bases and J lost 3, with 8 bases in between. Germline V gene data show CDR1 as MNHEY and CDR2 as SVGAGI. The CDR3 sequence is CASSERGYNSPLHF. As DNA, the CDR3 is TGTGCCAGCAGTGAGAGGGGCTATAATTCACCCCTCCACTTT.

V usage is TRBV5-1 and J usage is TRBJ1-4; D not resolved. The germline gives CDR1 SGHRS, CDR2 YFSETQ. The CDR3 loop spans 14 amino acids. V lost 1 base to trimming and J lost 8 bases, with 12 bases between them. The CDR3 DNA reads TGCGCCAGCAGCTTGAATAAGGGAGAAGAAAAACTGTTTTTT. Amino acid sequence: CASSLNKGEEKLFF.

The rearrangement joins TRBV7-6 to TRBJ2-5; D is unclear. Germline loops: CDR1 SGHVS, CDR2 FNYEAQ. The CDR3 has 15 amino acids. The V and J ends lost 2 bases and 5 bases respectively, with 15 bases between them. The CDR3 region is CASSLLVLRSETQYF. The CDR3 bases are TGTGCCAGCAGCTTACTGGTCCTAAGGAGTGAGACCCAGTACTTC.

The chain carries TRBV2 and TRBJ2-7, with D unresolved. Germline values: CDR1 SNHLY, CDR2 FYNNEI. Trimming cost V 3 bases and J 3 bases, with 15 bases left between them. The CDR3 is 15 residues long. The CDR3 loop is CASSDELTPHYEQYF. The CDR3 nucleotides read TGTGCCAGCAGTGATGAGTTGACTCCCCACTACGAGCAGTACTTC.

The chain has TRBV4-1 and TRBJ2-1; no definite D call. Trimming took off 5 bases at V and 9 bases at J, with 17 bases between the two ends. The germline CDR1 and CDR2 sequences are MGHRA and YSYEKL. The CDR3 is made up of 14 amino acids. The CDR3: CASSFSVVAGEQFF. The CDR3 DNA reads as TGCGCCAGCAGCTTTTCGGTCGTGGCCGGTGAGCAGTTCTTC.

CDR3 DNA sequence: TGTGCCAGTAGCAGGACTAGCGGGGGGTGGTATGAGCAGTTCTTC. It codes for CASSRTSGGWYEQFF. This rearrangement joins TRBV19 to TRBJ2-1; 14 bases are shared with TRBD2. Per the germline V gene, CDR1 is LNHDA and CDR2 is SQIVND (reference sequence). This CDR3 has 15 amino acids. After removal of 6 bases from V and 8 bases from J, the junction contained 6 bases not matched to a gene.

The chain joins TRBV6-6 to TRBJ2-7, with 15 bases that match TRBD2. Germline V CDR1 and CDR2: MNHNY, SVGAGI (reference sequence). This CDR3 region has 15 residues. The trim removed 10 bases at V and 2 bases at J, leaving 6 bases unmatched. Here the CDR3 reads CATKRTSGGAYEQYF. The CDR3 coding sequence is TGTGCCACCAAGAGGACTAGCGGGGGGGCCTACGAGCAGTACTTC.

The sample holds one count of this clone. J is TRBJ1-2 and V is TRBV7-2; D is ambiguous. The CDR3 runs 17 residues. The germline V gene has CDR1 SGHTA and CDR2 FQGNSA. V lost 1 base, J lost 4 bases, and 19 bases lay in between. CDR3: CASSLGGSGTRGYGYTF. The CDR3 nucleotides are TGTGCCAGCAGCTTAGGTGGATCCGGAACACGGGGCTATGGCTACACCTTC. Filled out from reference TRBV7-2 and TRBJ1-2, the complete variable domain reads GAGVSQSPSNKVTEKGKDVELRCDPISGHTALYWYRQSLGQGLEFLIYFQGNSAPDKSGLPSDRFSAERTGGSVSTLTIQRTQQEDSAVYLCASSLGGSGTRGYGYTFGSGTRLTVV.

The V and J genes are TRBV7-6 and TRBJ1-1; TRBD1 might be the D (6 bases). This CDR3 spans 17 amino acids. The V end lost 0 bases, the J end lost 1 base, and 15 bases lay between the germline ends. The germline CDR1 and CDR2 sequences are SGHVS and FNYEAQ. CDR3 protein: CASSLAPSGTTNTEAFF. In DNA, the CDR3 is TGTGCCAGCAGCTTAGCGCCTTCGGGGACAACGAACACTGAAGCTTTCTTT. Looking up the rest from reference TRBV7-6 and TRBJ1-1 gives the full variable domain: GAGVSQSPRYKVTKRGQDVALRCDPISGHVSLYWYRQALGQGPEFLTYFNYEAQQDKSGLPNDRFSAERPEGSISTLTIQRTEQRDSAMYRCASSLAPSGTTNTEAFFGQGTRLTVV.

This rearrangement joins TRBV5-6 to TRBJ1-5; the D is unclear. The length of the CDR3 is 14 residues. Trimming pared 2 bases from V and 6 bases from J, leaving 12 bases between. Germline values: CDR1 SGHDT, CDR2 YYEEEE. CDR3 DNA sequence: TGTGCCAGCAGCTTAATCGGCCGAGGTCAGCCCCAGCATTTT. This sequence encodes CASSLIGRGQPQHF.

The V and J genes are TRBV7-9 and TRBJ2-3, with TRBD2 identical over 8 bases. There are 16 residues in the CDR3. Germline CDR1 SEHNR, CDR2 FQNEAQ (reference sequence). Losses at the gene ends were 5 bases for V and 0 bases for J; bases not matched to a gene: 7. DNA of the CDR3: TGTGCCAGCAGCCCTGACCGCGGGGGGAGCACAGATACGCAGTATTTT. Protein: CASSPDRGGSTDTQYF.

This clone was picked up one time. This rearrangement joins TRBV5-6 to TRBJ2-7; 10 positions match TRBD2. This CDR3 contains 15 residues. After removal of 4 bases from V and 4 bases from J, the junction contained 8 bases not matched to a gene. Looked up from germline, CDR1 is SGHDT and CDR2 is YYEEEE. The DNA for the CDR3 is TGTGCCAGCAGCGAGGATCTAGCGGGGGCTTACGAGCAGTACTTC. Its protein product is CASSEDLAGAYEQYF. The full variable domain, with the rest looked up from reference TRBV5-6 and TRBJ2-7, is DAGVTQSPTHLIKTRGQQVTLRCSPKSGHDTVSWYQQALGQGPQFIFQYYEEEERQRGNFPDRFSGHQFPNYSSELNVNALLLGDSALYLCASSEDLAGAYEQYFGPGTRLTVT.

V and J are TRBV6-1 and TRBJ1-1; TRBD1 is a possible D gene (6 bases). The germline V gene encodes CDR1 MNHNS and CDR2 SASEGT. V gave up 7 bases and J gave up 2 bases, with 11 bases separating them. This CDR3 has 13 amino acids. The chain's CDR3 is CASNYRENTEAFF. The CDR3 DNA reads as TGTGCCAGCAATTACAGGGAAAACACTGAAGCTTTCTTT.

This sequence joins TRBV30 and TRBJ1-4; possibly TRBD1 for D (6 bases). V lost 2 bases and J 7 bases, leaving 14 bases between the germline ends. The length of the CDR3 is 14 residues. CDR1 and CDR2 from the germline V gene are GTSNPN and SVGIG (reference sequence). The CDR3 coding sequence is TGTGCCTGGAGTAGGGGGGGCGCCGGTGAAAAACTGTTTTTT. This encodes CAWSRGGAGEKLFF.

The rearrangement links TRBV2 to TRBJ1-4; D ambiguous. With 7 bases removed from V and 4 bases from J, the gap between germline ends came to 16 bases. In germline, CDR1 is SNHLY, CDR2 FYNNEI. The CDR3 extends over 15 amino acids. CDR3 DNA: TGTGCCAGCACTCTCCCTCGGGGAAGTAATGAAAAACTGTTTTTT. Translating gives CASTLPRGSNEKLFF.

The CDR3 spells CASSRRGSTDTQYF. The CDR3 nucleotides read TGTGCCAGCAGTCGGCGCGGTAGCACAGATACGCAGTATTTT. The chain recombines TRBV2 with TRBJ2-3; unclear D gene. The CDR3 runs to 14 residues. CDR1 is SNHLY and CDR2 is FYNNEI in the germline V gene. The ends were cut back, 5 bases at V and 0 bases at J, with 9 bases in the middle.

DNA for the CDR3: TGTGCCAGCAGCTTACGAGGGGCGGTATGGACTGAAGCTTTCTTT. Translated: CASSLRGAVWTEAFF. This chain uses TRBV7-8 with TRBJ1-1, with a tentative D call TRBD1 (5 bases). CDR1 is SGHVS, CDR2 FQNEAQ, per germline. The CDR3 loop spans 15 amino acids. V lost 2 bases and J 5 bases, leaving 15 bases between the germline ends. The variable domain in full, completed from reference TRBV7-8 and TRBJ1-1, reads GAGVSQSPRYKVAKRGQDVALRCDPISGHVSLFWYQQALGQGPEFLTYFQNEAQLDKSGLPSDRFFAERPEGSVSTLKIQRTQQEDSAVYLCASSLRGAVWTEAFFGQGTRLTVV.

The rearrangement links TRBV5-8 to TRBJ1-5, with 7 bases that match TRBD1. CDR1 SGHTS and CDR2 YDEGEE come from the germline V gene. The length of the CDR3 is 14 residues. V was clipped by 4 bases and J by 7 bases; unmatched bases: 8. This chain's CDR3 is CASSGGRGEQPQHF. The CDR3 DNA follows: TGTGCCAGCAGCGGTGGCAGGGGGGAGCAGCCCCAGCATTTT.

The chain carries TRBV7-9 and TRBJ1-1; D is perhaps TRBD1 (6 bases). Germline CDR1 SEHNR, CDR2 FQNEAQ (reference sequence). The CDR3 runs 13 residues. V was clipped by 1 base and J by 4 bases, with 7 bases between them. CDR3: CASSLGGPTEAFF. The CDR3 nucleotides are TGTGCCAGCAGCTTAGGGGGGCCCACTGAAGCTTTCTTT.

V is TRBV6-5 and J is TRBJ1-2; D perhaps matches TRBD1 (6 bases). CDR1 MNHEY and CDR2 SVGAGI come from the germline V gene. CDR3 length: 15 residues. Deletions cut 6 bases from V and 5 bases from J, with 19 bases between. The CDR3 coding sequence is TGTGCCAGCAGGGGGGGCGACGCAGGGCCATATGGCTACACCTTC. Protein: CASRGGDAGPYGYTF.